Listed here is a single T cell receptor beta chain. These data belong to a study of blood T cell repertoires in COVID-19. Overall study: Sample material is recorded as cDNA or gDNA derived from T cells, B-cell-depleted T cells, or PBMCs.

As originally analysed: For nucleated cells, counts were estimated from reference gene primer amplification. TCRdb's table, derived via immunoSEQ multiplex PCR, lists solely in-frame clones and lacks some. Clone size and the V and J calls come from that table; the DNA yielded D and trimming. Of tens of thousands of clones listed, 91% were seen once; the top ten hold about 2.2%. Germline V CDR1 and CDR2: SNHLY, FYNNEI. The CDR3 consists of 13 residues. Sequencing was carried out using peripheral blood. The receptor was isolated from a man aged 45-65 years with active COVID-19. The chain combines TRBV2 with TRBJ2-1; 8 bases agree with TRBD2. CDR3 protein: CASLREAYNEQFF. The CDR3 nucleotides are TGTGCTAGCTTGCGGGAGGCCTACAATGAGCAGTTCTTC.